This TCR beta chain was found in a study of graft-versus-host responses after intestinal transplantation. The CDR3 runs to 12 residues. V shed 4 bases and J shed 3 bases, with 7 bases lying between them. CDR1 is SQVTM and CDR2 is ANQGSEA in the germline V gene. General observations from the study: Present in recipient marrow, GvH clones included some that appeared first in ileum or blood. HvG clone declines early post-transplant were associated with peak circulating GvH levels. Those patients showing graft-donor T cell macrochimerism displayed high graft-versus-host to host-versus-graft clonal ratios in allografts.

To note about this clone: Its antigen is not known.

TCRdb's table, derived via immunoSEQ multiplex PCR, lists solely in-frame clones and lacks some. The sample lists about 13,000 clones, 84% occurring once. This TCR derives from a human patient who received an intestinal transplant, so some T cells may come from the graft donor. The sample was PBMCs, taken after intestinal transplantation. This chain uses TRBV29-1 with TRBJ1-5; D not certain. CDR3 loop: CSVGGINQPQHF. The CDR3 nucleotides read TGCAGCGTTGGTGGAATCAATCAGCCCCAGCATTTT.